The rows below give T cell receptor beta chains drawn from one sample of a study of blood T cells in healthy people across ages. TCRdb passed the 5' RACE reads through MiXCR, listing each CDR3 protein once. The sample includes 600,000 to 1,000,000 distinct CDR3 sequences, more than 45% seen only once; the top ten take 20% to 25%. Sequenced sample: blood. These receptors were obtained from a man younger than 40 in good health. Each CDR3 is given without its conserved first and last residue. Fields, in order: V gene, D gene, J gene, CDR3 protein. The D gene is left open where the match is weak.

>TRBV2|.|TRBJ2-4
ASRQGLLVKNIRY
>TRBV6-5|TRBD1|TRBJ1-2
ASSYSNPGQNYGYT
>TRBV7-9|TRBD2|TRBJ2-1
ASSPRGSSGRLNEQF
>TRBV5-1|.|TRBJ2-6
ASSQGTASRVLT
>TRBV11-3|TRBD2|TRBJ2-1
ASSQGLASFNEQF
>TRBV4-1|.|TRBJ2-5
ASSQAPRKETQY
>TRBV11-1|TRBD2|TRBJ2-3
ASSLRLAGGTSTDTQY
>TRBV6-2/TRBV6-3|.|TRBJ1-6
ASKHTGAVSPLH
>TRBV14|.|TRBJ2-5
ASSQVSQGIQETQY
>TRBV12-3/TRBV12-4|TRBD2|TRBJ2-1
ASSPSRTSGRANEQF
>TRBV28|TRBD2|TRBJ2-7
ASRGETSGSYEQY
>TRBV4-3|.|TRBJ2-1
ASSQVLGRTEQF
>TRBV4-3|.|TRBJ1-1
ASSQEGGNSRGNTEAF
>TRBV5-1|.|TRBJ2-1
ASSSWTDCNEQF
>TRBV7-2|TRBD1|TRBJ1-2
ASSSGTALMGYT
>TRBV15|.|TRBJ2-3
ATSRVLSETDTQY
>TRBV7-2|.|.
ASSLAGVVEQY
>TRBV20-1|TRBD2|TRBJ2-5
SAIAGGLETQY
>TRBV20-1|.|TRBJ2-3
SARDIGVGTQY
>TRBV29-1|.|TRBJ2-5
SAVVTIQETQY
>TRBV7-6|TRBD2|TRBJ2-3
ASSLGPYTSGRTIDTQY
>TRBV29-1|.|TRBJ2-3
SVWWGDTQY
>TRBV12-3/TRBV12-4|.|TRBJ1-5
ASSLGAKTQPQH
>TRBV7-2|.|TRBJ1-6
ASSSDDLNSPLH
>TRBV20-1|.|TRBJ2-1
SAIPLGVANEQF
>TRBV5-1|.|TRBJ1-6
ASSEGAGPLPLH
>TRBV27|.|TRBJ2-7
ASSLRVSYEQY
>TRBV19|TRBD2|TRBJ2-1
ASRVAGVGNEQF
>TRBV6-6|TRBD2|.
ASSLSGGVLAKNIQY